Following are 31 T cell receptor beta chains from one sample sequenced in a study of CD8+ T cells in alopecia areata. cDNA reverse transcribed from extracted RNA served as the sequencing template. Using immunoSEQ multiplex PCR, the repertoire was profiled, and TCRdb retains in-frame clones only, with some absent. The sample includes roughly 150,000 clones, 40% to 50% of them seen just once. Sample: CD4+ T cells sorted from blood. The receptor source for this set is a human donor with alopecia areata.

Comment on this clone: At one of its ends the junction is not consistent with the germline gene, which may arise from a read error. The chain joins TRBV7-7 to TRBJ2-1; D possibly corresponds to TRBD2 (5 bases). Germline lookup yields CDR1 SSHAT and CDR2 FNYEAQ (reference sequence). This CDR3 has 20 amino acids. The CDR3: CASSLARELEAVTPLDEQFF. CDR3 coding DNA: TGTGCTAGCAGCTTAGCACGTGAGCTCGAAGCGGTCACTCCTCTAGATGAGCAGTTCTTC.

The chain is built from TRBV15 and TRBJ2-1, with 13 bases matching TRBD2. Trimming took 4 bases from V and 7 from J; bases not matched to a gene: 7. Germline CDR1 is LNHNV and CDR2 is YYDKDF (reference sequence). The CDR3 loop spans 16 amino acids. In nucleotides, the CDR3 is TGTGCCACCAGCAACCGCGGACTAGCGGGAGCAAATGAGCAGTTCTTC. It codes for CATSNRGLAGANEQFF. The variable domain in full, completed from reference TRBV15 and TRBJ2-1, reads DAMVIQNPRYQVTQFGKPVTLSCSQTLNHNVMYWYQQKSSQAPKLLFHYYDKDFNNEADTPDNFQSRRPNTSFCFLDIRSPGLGDTAMYLCATSNRGLAGANEQFFGPGTRLTVL.

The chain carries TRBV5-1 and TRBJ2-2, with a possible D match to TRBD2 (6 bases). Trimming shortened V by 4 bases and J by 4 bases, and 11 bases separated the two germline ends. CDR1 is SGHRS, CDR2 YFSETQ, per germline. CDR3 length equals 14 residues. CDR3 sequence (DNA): TGCGCCAGCAGCGGCGGGGACCTCACCGGGGAGCTGTTTTTT. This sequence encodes CASSGGDLTGELFF.

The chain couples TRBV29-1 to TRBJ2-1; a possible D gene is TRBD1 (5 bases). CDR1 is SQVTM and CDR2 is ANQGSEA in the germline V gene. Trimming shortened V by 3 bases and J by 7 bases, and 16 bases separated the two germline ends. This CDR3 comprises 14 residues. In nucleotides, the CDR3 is TGCAGCGTTGATATGGCAGGGTGGAGTAATGAGCAGTTCTTC. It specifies CSVDMAGWSNEQFF.

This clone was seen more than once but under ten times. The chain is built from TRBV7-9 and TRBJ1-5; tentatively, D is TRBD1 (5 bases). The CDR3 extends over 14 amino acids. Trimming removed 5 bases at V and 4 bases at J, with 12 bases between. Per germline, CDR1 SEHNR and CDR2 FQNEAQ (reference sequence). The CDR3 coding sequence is TGTGCCAGCAGCCCGGGGACGGCGAATCAGCCCCAGCATTTT. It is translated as CASSPGTANQPQHF.

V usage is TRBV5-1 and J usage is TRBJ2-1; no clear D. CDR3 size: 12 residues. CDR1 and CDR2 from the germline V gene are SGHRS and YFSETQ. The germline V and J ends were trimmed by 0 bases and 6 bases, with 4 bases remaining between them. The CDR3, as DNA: TGCGCCAGCAGCTTGGTCTCCAATGAGCAGTTCTTC. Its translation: CASSLVSNEQFF. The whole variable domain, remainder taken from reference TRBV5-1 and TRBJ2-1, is KAGVTQTPRYLIKTRGQQVTLSCSPISGHRSVSWYQQTPGQGLQFLFEYFSETQRNKGNFPGRFSGRQFSNSRSEMNVSTLELGDSALYLCASSLVSNEQFFGPGTRLTVL.

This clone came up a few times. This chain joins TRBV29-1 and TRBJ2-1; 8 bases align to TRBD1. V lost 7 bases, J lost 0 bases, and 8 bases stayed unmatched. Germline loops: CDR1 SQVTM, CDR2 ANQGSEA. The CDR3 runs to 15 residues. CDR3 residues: CSGSQGAHSYNEQFF. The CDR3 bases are TGCAGCGGCTCTCAGGGGGCACACTCCTACAATGAGCAGTTCTTC.

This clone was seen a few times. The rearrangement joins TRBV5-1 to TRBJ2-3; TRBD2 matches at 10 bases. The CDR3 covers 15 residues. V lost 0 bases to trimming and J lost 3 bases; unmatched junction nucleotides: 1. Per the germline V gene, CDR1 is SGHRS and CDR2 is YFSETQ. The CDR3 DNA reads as TGCGCCAGCAGCTTGGCAGCGGGAGGGACAGATACGCAGTATTTT. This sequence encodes CASSLAAGGTDTQYF.

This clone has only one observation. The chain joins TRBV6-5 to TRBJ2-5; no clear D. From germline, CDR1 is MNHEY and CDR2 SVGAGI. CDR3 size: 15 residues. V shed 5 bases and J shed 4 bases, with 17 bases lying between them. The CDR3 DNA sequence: TGTGCCAGCAGTCTCCTCCCCCGGGTGGGAGAGACCCAGTACTTC. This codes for CASSLLPRVGETQYF.

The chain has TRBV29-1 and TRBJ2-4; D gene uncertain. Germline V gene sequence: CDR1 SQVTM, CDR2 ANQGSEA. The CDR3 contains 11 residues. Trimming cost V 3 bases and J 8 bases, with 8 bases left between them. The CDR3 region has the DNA TGCAGCGTTGACAGTTACGACATTCAGTACTTC. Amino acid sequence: CSVDSYDIQYF.

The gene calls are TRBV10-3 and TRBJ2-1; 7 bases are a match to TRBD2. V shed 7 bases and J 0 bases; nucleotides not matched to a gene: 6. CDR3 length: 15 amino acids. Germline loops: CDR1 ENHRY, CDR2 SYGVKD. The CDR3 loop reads CAITGGGSSYNEQFF. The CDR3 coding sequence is TGTGCCATCACCGGGGGAGGGAGCTCCTACAATGAGCAGTTCTTC.

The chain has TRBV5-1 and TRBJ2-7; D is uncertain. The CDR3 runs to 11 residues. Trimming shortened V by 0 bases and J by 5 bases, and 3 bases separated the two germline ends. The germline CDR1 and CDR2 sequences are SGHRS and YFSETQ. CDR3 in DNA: TGCGCCAGCAGCTTGGGCCACGAGCAGTACTTC. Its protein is CASSLGHEQYF. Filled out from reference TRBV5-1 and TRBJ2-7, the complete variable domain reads KAGVTQTPRYLIKTRGQQVTLSCSPISGHRSVSWYQQTPGQGLQFLFEYFSETQRNKGNFPGRFSGRQFSNSRSEMNVSTLELGDSALYLCASSLGHEQYFGPGTRLTVT.

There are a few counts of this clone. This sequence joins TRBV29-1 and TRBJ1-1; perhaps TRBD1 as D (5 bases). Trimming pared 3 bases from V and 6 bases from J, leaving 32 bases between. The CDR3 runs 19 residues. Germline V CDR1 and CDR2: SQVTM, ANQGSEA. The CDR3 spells CSVEYRTGTSAIRGSEAFF. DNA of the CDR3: TGCAGCGTTGAGTATAGGACCGGGACCTCCGCAATCAGAGGCTCTGAAGCTTTCTTT.

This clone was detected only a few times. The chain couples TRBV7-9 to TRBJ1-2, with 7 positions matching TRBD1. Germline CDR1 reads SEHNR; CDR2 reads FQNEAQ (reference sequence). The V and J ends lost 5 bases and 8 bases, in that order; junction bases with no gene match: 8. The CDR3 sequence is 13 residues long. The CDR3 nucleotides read TGTGCCAGCAGCCCACAACAGGGGCGCGGCTACACCTTC. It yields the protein CASSPQQGRGYTF.

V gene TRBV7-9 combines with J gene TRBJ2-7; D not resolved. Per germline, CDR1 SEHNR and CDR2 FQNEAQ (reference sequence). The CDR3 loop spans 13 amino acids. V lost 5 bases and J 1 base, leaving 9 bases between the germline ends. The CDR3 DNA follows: TGTGCCAGCAGCATACATGGGTCCTACGAGCAGTACTTC. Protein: CASSIHGSYEQYF.

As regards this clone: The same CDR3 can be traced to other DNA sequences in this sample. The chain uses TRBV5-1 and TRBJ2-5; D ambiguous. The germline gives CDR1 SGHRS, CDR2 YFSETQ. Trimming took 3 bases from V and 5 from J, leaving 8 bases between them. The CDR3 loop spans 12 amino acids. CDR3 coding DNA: TGCGCCAGCAGCTCGAATGGGGAGACCCAGTACTTC. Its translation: CASSSNGETQYF.

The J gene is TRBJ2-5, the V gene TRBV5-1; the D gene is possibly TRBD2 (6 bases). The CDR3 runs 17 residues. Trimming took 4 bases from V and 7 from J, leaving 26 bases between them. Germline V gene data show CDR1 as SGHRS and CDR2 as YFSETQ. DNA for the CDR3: TGCGCCAGCAGCCCGACCACCGATTTGCCTAGCGAGGGGACCCAGTACTTC. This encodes CASSPTTDLPSEGTQYF.

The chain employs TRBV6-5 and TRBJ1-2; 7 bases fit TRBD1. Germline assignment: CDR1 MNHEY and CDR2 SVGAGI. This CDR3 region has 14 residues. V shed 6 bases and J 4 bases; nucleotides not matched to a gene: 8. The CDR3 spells CASSLRGLIYGYTF. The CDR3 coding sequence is TGTGCCAGCAGCCTTAGGGGGCTGATCTATGGCTACACCTTC.

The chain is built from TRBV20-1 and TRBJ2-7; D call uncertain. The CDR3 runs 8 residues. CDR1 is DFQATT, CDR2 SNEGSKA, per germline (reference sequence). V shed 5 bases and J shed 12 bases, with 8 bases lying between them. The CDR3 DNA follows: TGCAGTGCTCCCCCCGGGTACTTC. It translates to CSAPPGYF.

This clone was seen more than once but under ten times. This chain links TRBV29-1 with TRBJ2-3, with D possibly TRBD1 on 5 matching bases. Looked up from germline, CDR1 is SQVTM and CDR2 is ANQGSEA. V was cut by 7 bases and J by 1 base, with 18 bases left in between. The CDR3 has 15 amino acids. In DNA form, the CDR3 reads TGCAGCGCAACCGGCGGAACAGGACGCACAGATACGCAGTATTTT. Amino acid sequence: CSATGGTGRTDTQYF.

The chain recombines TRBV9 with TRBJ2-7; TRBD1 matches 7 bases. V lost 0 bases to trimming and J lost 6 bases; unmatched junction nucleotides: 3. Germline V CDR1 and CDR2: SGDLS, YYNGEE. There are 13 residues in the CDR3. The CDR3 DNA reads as TGTGCCAGCAGCGTAGACAGGGGCGGCGAGCAGTACTTC. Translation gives CASSVDRGGEQYF.

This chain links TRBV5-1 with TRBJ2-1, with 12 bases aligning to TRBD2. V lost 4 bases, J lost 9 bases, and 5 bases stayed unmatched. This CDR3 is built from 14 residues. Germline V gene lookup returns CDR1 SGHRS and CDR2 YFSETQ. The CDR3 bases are TGCGCCAGCAGCGTCCAGGGACTAGCGGGTGAGCAGTTCTTC. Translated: CASSVQGLAGEQFF.

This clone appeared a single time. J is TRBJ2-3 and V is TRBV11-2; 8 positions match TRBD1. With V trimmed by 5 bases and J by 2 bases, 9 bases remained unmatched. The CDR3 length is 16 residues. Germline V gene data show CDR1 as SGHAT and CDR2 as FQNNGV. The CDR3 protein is CASSPRTGRITDTQYF. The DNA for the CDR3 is TGTGCCAGCAGCCCCCGGACAGGGCGTATCACAGATACGCAGTATTTT.

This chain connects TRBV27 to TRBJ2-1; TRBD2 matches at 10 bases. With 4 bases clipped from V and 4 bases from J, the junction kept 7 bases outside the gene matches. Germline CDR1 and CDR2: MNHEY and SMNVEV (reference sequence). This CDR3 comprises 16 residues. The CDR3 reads CASSSPSSGSYNEQFF. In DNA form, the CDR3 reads TGTGCCAGCAGTTCCCCCTCTAGCGGGAGTTACAATGAGCAGTTCTTC.

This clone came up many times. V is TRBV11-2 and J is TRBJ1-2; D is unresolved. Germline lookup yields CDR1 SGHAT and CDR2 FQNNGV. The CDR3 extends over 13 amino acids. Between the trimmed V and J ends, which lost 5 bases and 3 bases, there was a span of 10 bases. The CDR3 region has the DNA TGTGCCAGCAGCCCCCAGACTGACTATGGCTACACCTTC. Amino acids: CASSPQTDYGYTF. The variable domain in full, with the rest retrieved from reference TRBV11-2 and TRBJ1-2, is EAGVAQSPRYKIIEKRQSVAFWCNPISGHATLYWYQQILGQGPKLLIQFQNNGVVDDSQLPKDRFSAERLKGVDSTLKIQPAKLEDSAVYLCASSPQTDYGYTFGSGTRLTVV.

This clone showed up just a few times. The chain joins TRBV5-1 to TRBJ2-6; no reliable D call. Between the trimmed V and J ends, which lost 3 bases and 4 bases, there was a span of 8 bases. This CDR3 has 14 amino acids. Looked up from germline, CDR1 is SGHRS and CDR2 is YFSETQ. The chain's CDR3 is CASSSTLGANVLTF. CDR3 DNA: TGCGCCAGCAGCTCAACTCTCGGGGCCAACGTCCTGACTTTC.

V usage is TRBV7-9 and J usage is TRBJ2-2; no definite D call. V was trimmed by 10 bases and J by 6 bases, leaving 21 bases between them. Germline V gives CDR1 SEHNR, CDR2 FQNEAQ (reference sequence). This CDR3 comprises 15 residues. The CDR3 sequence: CAIPEWSSHAGELFF. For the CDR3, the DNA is TGTGCCATCCCAGAGTGGAGTTCTCACGCCGGGGAGCTGTTTTTT. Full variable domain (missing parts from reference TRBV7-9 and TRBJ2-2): DTGVSQNPRHKITKRGQNVTFRCDPISEHNRLYWYRQTLGQGPEFLTYFQNEAQLEKSRLLSDRFSAERPKGSFSTLEIQRTEQGDSAMYLCAIPEWSSHAGELFFGEGSRLTVL.

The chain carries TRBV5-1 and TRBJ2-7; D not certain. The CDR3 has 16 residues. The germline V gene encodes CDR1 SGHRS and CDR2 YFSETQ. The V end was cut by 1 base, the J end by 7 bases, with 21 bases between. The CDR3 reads CASSLSFLVLGGEQYF. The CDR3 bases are TGCGCCAGCAGCTTGAGTTTCCTAGTCCTAGGTGGGGAGCAGTACTTC. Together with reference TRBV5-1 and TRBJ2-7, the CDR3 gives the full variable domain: KAGVTQTPRYLIKTRGQQVTLSCSPISGHRSVSWYQQTPGQGLQFLFEYFSETQRNKGNFPGRFSGRQFSNSRSEMNVSTLELGDSALYLCASSLSFLVLGGEQYFGPGTRLTVT.

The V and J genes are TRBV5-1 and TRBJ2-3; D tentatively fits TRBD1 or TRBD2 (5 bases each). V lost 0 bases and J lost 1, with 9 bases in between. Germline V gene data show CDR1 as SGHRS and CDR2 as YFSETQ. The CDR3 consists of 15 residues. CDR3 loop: CASSLDQGGTDTQYF. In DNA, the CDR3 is TGCGCCAGCAGCTTGGACCAGGGAGGCACAGATACGCAGTATTTT.

The CDR3 here is CASSYSGSDTQYF. CDR3 sequence (DNA): TGTGCCAGCAGTTACTCGGGGTCAGATACGCAGTATTTT. This chain joins TRBV6-5 and TRBJ2-3, with unresolved D. CDR1 and CDR2 (germline): MNHEY, SVGAGI. The CDR3 spans 13 residues. Trimming cost V 0 bases and J 4 bases, with 5 bases left between them.

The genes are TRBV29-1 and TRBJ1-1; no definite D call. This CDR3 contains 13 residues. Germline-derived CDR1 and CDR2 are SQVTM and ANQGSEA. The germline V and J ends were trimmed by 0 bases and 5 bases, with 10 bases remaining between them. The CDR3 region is CSVEEFVRTEAFF. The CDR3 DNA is TGCAGCGTTGAAGAGTTTGTGAGAACTGAAGCTTTCTTT.